These 4 T cell receptor beta chains came from one sample sequenced in a study of blood T cells in healthy people across ages (dated by TCRdb to 2013 to 2016). Libraries came from 5' RACE. The listed sequencing device is Illumina HiSeq 2500. A second PCR of roughly 7 to 11 cycles was performed with a sample-barcoded 5' primer and a J-beta primer mix. TCRdb reran the public reads through fastp at Q25 and MiXCR, keeping productive beta chains. Merged by CDR3 protein, the rows form single entries marked with the most common genes and DNA. A total of 500,000 to 550,000 distinct CDR3 sequences appear in this sample, around 24% of them only once. 8.5% to 9.5% of the sample is taken by the ten largest. These data are also associated with another study on T cells of mothers and their children.

The sequenced sample consisted of blood. The receptors were sampled from a boy between 5 and 17 years old in good health.

The CDR3 reads CASSERPIHEQYF. CDR3 nucleotides: TGTGCCAGCAGTGAAAGGCCAATCCACGAGCAGTACTTC. The rearrangement links TRBV6-1 to TRBJ2-7; no definite D call. Trimming stripped 2 bases from V and 5 bases from J, with 10 bases between. This CDR3 is 13 amino acids long. CDR1 is MNHNS, CDR2 SASEGT, per germline.

This clonotype turned up a few times. The V gene is TRBV28, the J gene TRBJ1-5; no clear D gene. Trimming pared 5 bases from V and 6 bases from J, leaving 11 bases between. This CDR3 spans 13 amino acids. Germline V CDR1 and CDR2: MDHEN, SYDVKM. CDR3 sequence: CASSPPLGQPQHF. The CDR3 nucleotides are TGTGCCAGCAGTCCCCCGTTGGGTCAGCCCCAGCATTTT. The variable domain in full, completed from reference TRBV28 and TRBJ1-5, reads DVKVTQSSRYLVKRTGEKVFLECVQDMDHENMFWYRQDPGLGLRLIYFSYDVKMKEKGDIPEGYSVSREKKERFSLILESASTNQTSMYLCASSPPLGQPQHFGDGTRLSIL.

The table lists this clonotype with a few counts. The chain is built from TRBV3-1 and TRBJ2-7; the match to TRBD2 covers 10 bases. Per germline, CDR1 LGHDT and CDR2 YNNKEL (reference sequence). CDR3 length equals 17 residues. J was trimmed by 0 bases and V by 5 bases; bases with no gene match: 10. CDR3 sequence: CASSLRTSGSPSYEQYF. The CDR3 DNA reads TGTGCCAGCAGCTTACGGACTAGCGGTTCGCCCTCCTACGAGCAGTACTTC.

The V call is TRBV11-1, the J call TRBJ2-6; D ambiguous. Trimming stripped 2 bases from V and 7 bases from J, with 9 bases between. Germline CDR1 SGHAT, CDR2 FQDESV (reference sequence). The CDR3 is 14 amino acids. CDR3 DNA sequence: TGTGCCAGCAGCTTACAGTTTGGCGCCAACGTCCTGACTTTC. This encodes CASSLQFGANVLTF.